The clone carrying this T cell receptor beta chain has at least ten counts. CDR3-region Arm-PCR and iRepertoire HTBI primers produced the TCR beta libraries. Using its own MiXCR run on the multiplex PCR reads, TCRdb lists one record per CDR3 protein. This repertoire shows 440,000 or so distinct CDR3 sequences, around 15% found once; its top ten account for 9.5% to 12%. These data are taken from a study of regulatory T cells in long-lasting Graves disease. Sample time point: newly diagnosed GD, antithyroid drugs for less than 3 months. With RNA extracted from PBMCs as input, the TCR library was made. This sample was shared with a second study, whose subject was T cells in Graves' hyperthyroidism and ophthalmopathy. That source reports: HTBI primers were the set used in a first-round RT-PCR of the TCR CDR3.

This receptor was identified in a woman younger than 45 with Graves disease. The input for sequencing was peripheral blood mononuclear cells (PBMCs), taken at new diagnosis, from a patient treated with antithyroid drugs.

In DNA form, the CDR3 reads TGTGCCAGCAGTCAAGCGGGAGTGGGTGAGCAGTTCTTC. Its protein is CASSQAGVGEQFF. The chain recombines TRBV27 with TRBJ2-1; 8 bases agree with TRBD2. CDR1 and CDR2 from the germline V gene are MNHEY and SMNVEV (reference sequence). The length of the CDR3 is 13 residues. Trimming at V came to 5 bases and at J to 9 bases, leaving 6 bases not matched to a gene.